The 25 T cell receptor beta chains in this list originate from one sample, sequenced in a study of metastatic and nonmetastatic thyroid tumors. TCRdb re-clonotyped the PCR reads through MiXCR. The sample has approximately 37,000 clones; less than 20% are singletons. Ahead of thyroid surgery, no patient had received treatment of any kind. Specimen: blood. These receptors were collected from a female donor with papillary thyroid cancer or a benign thyroid nodule (not recorded which). Some clones in this sample may be carry-over from other donors' samples.

This clone has a count of ten or more. CDR3 loop: CASSLGAGMGNEQFF. The CDR3 DNA is TGTGCCAGCAGCTTAGGAGCGGGAATGGGCAATGAGCAGTTCTTC. The J gene is TRBJ2-1, the V gene TRBV7-3, with 7 nucleotides matching TRBD2. Trimming removed 2 bases from V and 6 bases from J; junction bases left unmatched: 7. Germline CDR1 SGHTA, CDR2 FQGTGA. This CDR3 is 15 amino acids long.

In its sample, this clone was seen many times. This chain uses TRBV7-3 with TRBJ2-3; 7 positions agree with TRBD2. Germline CDR1 reads SGHTA; CDR2 reads FQGTGA. The V gene end was trimmed by 5 bases and the J gene end by 3 bases; junction bases not matched to a gene: 5. The CDR3 extends over 14 amino acids. The chain's CDR3 is CASSLGLVTDTQYF. The CDR3 coding sequence is TGTGCCAGCAGCCTTGGACTAGTGACAGATACGCAGTATTTT. The full variable domain, with the rest looked up from reference TRBV7-3 and TRBJ2-3, is GAGVSQTPSNKVTEKGKYVELRCDPISGHTALYWYRQSLGQGPEFLIYFQGTGAADDSGLPNDRFFAVRPEGSVSTLKIQRTERGDSAVYLCASSLGLVTDTQYFGPGTRLTVL.

This sequence joins TRBV30 and TRBJ2-5; 8 bases match TRBD2. In germline, CDR1 is GTSNPN, CDR2 SVGIG (reference sequence). The length of the CDR3 is 15 residues. After removal of 5 bases from V and 4 bases from J, the junction contained 12 bases not matched to a gene. CDR3 in DNA: TGTGCCTGGGGCCCTCGGGGGGGGAGGGCAGAGACCCAGTACTTC. Its protein product is CAWGPRGGRAETQYF.

V and J are TRBV9 and TRBJ2-7, with a tentative D call TRBD2 (5 bases). Trimming left V 2 bases short and J 0 bases short, with 9 bases between. CDR3 size: 14 residues. The V gene's germline CDR1 is SGDLS and CDR2 YYNGEE. CDR3 loop: CASSVTSVSYEQYF. The CDR3 DNA reads TGTGCCAGCAGCGTCACTAGTGTCTCCTACGAGCAGTACTTC.

This clone was counted ten times or more. The CDR3 coding sequence is TGTGCCAGCACCCAAGGGGCAGGGCTATTAGAGACCCAGTACTTC. It yields the protein CASTQGAGLLETQYF. The chain uses TRBV11-2 and TRBJ2-5; D may be TRBD1 (5 bases). The CDR3 sequence is 15 residues long. V was trimmed by 7 bases and J by 4 bases, leaving 19 bases between them. Germline CDR1 and CDR2: SGHAT and FQNNGV.

This clone was seen at least ten times. The genes are TRBV20-1 and TRBJ2-3; D gene ambiguous. Trimming removed 5 bases at V and 2 bases at J, with 17 bases between. The CDR3 extends over 15 amino acids. Germline-derived CDR1 and CDR2 are DFQATT and SNEGSKA (reference sequence). The CDR3: CSAPTVFLATDTQYF. DNA of the CDR3: TGCAGTGCTCCCACGGTGTTCCTGGCCACAGATACGCAGTATTTT.

This rearrangement joins TRBV20-1 to TRBJ2-7, with D possibly TRBD1 on 6 matching bases. This CDR3 is 15 amino acids long. The germline CDR1 and CDR2 sequences are DFQATT and SNEGSKA (reference sequence). V lost 3 bases to trimming and J lost 2 bases, with 17 bases between them. CDR3 DNA sequence: TGCAGTGCTAGCCCGGGAAGGACAGCCGCCTACGAGCAGTACTTC. This codes for CSASPGRTAAYEQYF.

In its sample, this clone was seen many times. The chain uses TRBV5-1 and TRBJ1-2; no clear D gene. The V and J ends lost 1 base and 7 bases respectively, with 11 bases between them. The CDR3 has 13 residues. CDR1 is SGHRS, CDR2 YFSETQ, per germline. CDR3 in DNA: TGCGCCAGCAGCTTGCTGGGGATCAGTGGCTACACCTTC. This codes for CASSLLGISGYTF.

This clone was found many times. A read error may account for a junction end that differs from germline. The chain combines TRBV7-3 with TRBJ2-2; unclear D gene. CDR1 and CDR2 from the germline V gene are SGHTA and FQGTGA. The CDR3 totals 12 residues. CDR3 protein: CASSAPPGELFF. The DNA for the CDR3 is TGTGCCAGCAGCGCCCCACCCGGCGAGCTGTTTTTT.

This chain links TRBV5-1 with TRBJ2-1; the match to TRBD2 covers 15 bases. V lost 4 bases and J lost 7; bases outside the gene matches: 3. The CDR3 consists of 15 residues. Germline CDR1 and CDR2: SGHRS and YFSETQ. The CDR3 DNA is TGCGCCAGCAGCACGGGACTAGCGGGAGGTAATGAGCAGTTCTTC. Encoded protein: CASSTGLAGGNEQFF.

This clone appeared many times. Other DNA sequences in the sample encode the same CDR3. V and J are TRBV7-3 and TRBJ1-1; D is unresolved. The CDR3 contains 14 residues. V dropped 1 base and J dropped 2 bases, with 8 bases sitting between them. The germline V gene encodes CDR1 SGHTA and CDR2 FQGTGA. Here the CDR3 reads CASSLKQKNTEAFF. CDR3 coding DNA: TGTGCCAGCAGCTTAAAACAGAAAAACACTGAAGCTTTCTTT. Using reference TRBV7-3 and TRBJ1-1 for the parts outside the CDR3, the full variable domain is GAGVSQTPSNKVTEKGKYVELRCDPISGHTALYWYRQSLGQGPEFLIYFQGTGAADDSGLPNDRFFAVRPEGSVSTLKIQRTERGDSAVYLCASSLKQKNTEAFFGQGTRLTVV.

This clone was seen many times. The chain joins TRBV7-9 to TRBJ2-7; D assignment may be TRBD1 or TRBD2 (5 bases each). Between the trimmed V and J ends, which lost 5 bases and 6 bases, there was a span of 11 bases. The CDR3 covers 12 residues. Per germline, CDR1 SEHNR and CDR2 FQNEAQ (reference sequence). The CDR3 DNA reads TGTGCCAGCAGCCGTTCGAGGGGCGAGCAGTACTTC. It codes for CASSRSRGEQYF.

This clone was counted ten times or more. This may be a read error, as it is one base from a much larger clone. V is TRBV28 and J is TRBJ2-1, with TRBD1 as a possible D gene (5 bases). V lost 4 bases, J lost 0 bases, and 10 bases lay in between. The CDR3 has 15 amino acids. Germline-derived CDR1 and CDR2 are MDHEN and SYDVKM. CDR3 loop: CASSWTSSSYNEQFF. For the CDR3, the DNA is TGTGCCAGCAGTTGGACATCTTCCTCCTACAATGAGCAGTTCTTC.

This clone has a count of ten or more. The V gene is TRBV2, the J gene TRBJ1-2; D not certain. The CDR3 covers 12 residues. From germline, CDR1 is SNHLY and CDR2 FYNNEI. The V and J ends lost 3 bases and 6 bases respectively, with 8 bases between them. The CDR3 region is CASSDSGDGYTF. The CDR3 nucleotides are TGTGCCAGCAGTGACTCTGGGGATGGCTACACCTTC. Full variable domain (outside the CDR3, taken from reference TRBV2 and TRBJ1-2): EPEVTQTPSHQVTQMGQEVILRCVPISNHLYFYWYRQILGQKVEFLVSFYNNEISEKSEIFDDQFSVERPDGSNFTLKIRSTKLEDSAMYFCASSDSGDGYTFGSGTRLTVV.

As to this clone: It may be a read error: a sequence one base away is much more abundant. The V and J genes are TRBV5-1 and TRBJ2-3; D perhaps matches TRBD1 (6 bases). This CDR3 spans 15 amino acids. CDR1 and CDR2 (germline): SGHRS, YFSETQ. CDR3 protein: CASSSMDRSTDTHYF. DNA for the CDR3: TGCGCCAGCAGCTCAATGGACAGAAGCACAGATACGCATTATTTT.

Details on this clone: A read error may explain this, as a much larger clone is one base away. The chain has TRBV5-5 and TRBJ2-1, with D tentatively TRBD2 (5 bases). The CDR3 loop spans 15 amino acids. V was trimmed by 5 bases and J by 5 bases, leaving 17 bases between them. Per the germline V gene, CDR1 is SGHKS and CDR2 is YYEKEE (reference sequence). The CDR3 coding sequence is TGTGCCAGCAGAGTAGGAGGAGCACTGCACAATGAGCAGTTCTTC. Translated: CASRVGGALHNEQFF.

The genes are TRBV28 and TRBJ2-7, with a weak D call TRBD1 (5 bases). Trimming left V 0 bases short and J 2 bases short, with 11 bases between. Looked up from germline, CDR1 is MDHEN and CDR2 is SYDVKM. CDR3 length: 15 residues. The CDR3 protein is CASSLWHGAAYEQYF. CDR3 DNA: TGTGCCAGCAGTTTATGGCATGGGGCAGCCTACGAGCAGTACTTC.

The chain couples TRBV7-9 to TRBJ2-2; D gene ambiguous. The germline V and J ends were trimmed by 5 bases and 6 bases, with 13 bases remaining between them. Germline values: CDR1 SEHNR, CDR2 FQNEAQ (reference sequence). The CDR3 runs 14 residues. CDR3 loop: CASSLGHLSGELFF. In DNA, the CDR3 is TGTGCCAGCAGCCTAGGGCATCTCTCCGGGGAGCTGTTTTTT.

This clone is medium-sized within its sample. V is TRBV3-1 and J is TRBJ2-3; D is undetermined. Germline values: CDR1 LGHDT, CDR2 YNNKEL (reference sequence). V was trimmed by 1 base and J by 3 bases, leaving 2 bases between them. There are 12 residues in the CDR3. CDR3 in amino acids: CASSQVTDTQYF. DNA for the CDR3: TGTGCCAGCAGCCAAGTTACAGATACGCAGTATTTT.

On this clone itself: This sequence may be a read error, since a much larger clone differs from it by one base. Additional DNA sequences in this sample encode the identical CDR3. The V call is TRBV6-1, the J call TRBJ2-3, with 12 bases identical to TRBD2. The germline CDR1 and CDR2 sequences are MNHNS and SASEGT. The CDR3 loop spans 18 amino acids. The CDR3 region has the DNA TGTGCCAGCAGTAAATCTCTACTAGCGGGGGGCCTTACAGATACTCAGTATTTT. Its translation: CASSKSLLAGGLTDTQYF.

This clone was detected many times. This chain links TRBV28 with TRBJ2-4; tentatively, D is TRBD2 (6 bases). The CDR3 extends over 15 amino acids. Trimming shortened V by 11 bases and J by 3 bases, and 20 bases separated the two germline ends. CDR1 is MDHEN, CDR2 SYDVKM, per germline. The CDR3 DNA is TGTGCCTCCGATGAAACGGGGGATGACAAAAACATTCAGTACTTC. Its protein product is CASDETGDDKNIQYF. Filled out from reference TRBV28 and TRBJ2-4, the complete variable domain reads DVKVTQSSRYLVKRTGEKVFLECVQDMDHENMFWYRQDPGLGLRLIYFSYDVKMKEKGDIPEGYSVSREKKERFSLILESASTNQTSMYLCASDETGDDKNIQYFGAGTRLSVL.

Many counts were recorded for this clone. The chain's CDR3 is CASSLIKYNEQFF. The CDR3 coding sequence is TGTGCCAGCAGCTTAATAAAATACAATGAGCAGTTCTTC. The rearrangement joins TRBV11-2 to TRBJ2-1; D ambiguous. V lost 2 bases and J lost 4, with 6 bases in between. The germline V gene has CDR1 SGHAT and CDR2 FQNNGV. CDR3 length equals 13 residues.

The table lists this clone with many counts. The rearrangement links TRBV7-8 to TRBJ1-3; no clear D gene. The CDR3 runs to 15 residues. Germline V lookup: CDR1 SGHVS, CDR2 FQNEAQ. V was shortened by 1 base and J by 4 bases, with 11 bases between the two germline ends. The CDR3 is CASSLVGERGNTIYF. CDR3 in DNA: TGTGCCAGCAGCTTAGTCGGGGAACGGGGAAACACCATATATTTT.

This clone was counted only a few times. This chain links TRBV28 with TRBJ2-1, with no clear D. Germline V gene sequence: CDR1 MDHEN, CDR2 SYDVKM. The V gene lost 3 bases and the J gene lost 5 bases, with 14 bases spanning the gap. The CDR3 is made up of 15 amino acids. CDR3 residues: CASSLVGQYHNEQFF. CDR3 nucleotide sequence: TGTGCCAGCAGTTTGGTCGGGCAGTACCACAATGAGCAGTTCTTC.

As concerns this clone: A read error may explain this, as a much larger clone is one base away. The V and J genes are TRBV12-3 or TRBV12-4 and TRBJ1-1; no clear D gene. This CDR3 spans 11 amino acids. Trimming pared 4 bases from V and 7 bases from J, leaving 7 bases between. In nucleotides, the CDR3 is TGTGCCAGCAGTTCTTTCAATGAAGCTTTCTTT. Translation gives CASSSFNEAFF.